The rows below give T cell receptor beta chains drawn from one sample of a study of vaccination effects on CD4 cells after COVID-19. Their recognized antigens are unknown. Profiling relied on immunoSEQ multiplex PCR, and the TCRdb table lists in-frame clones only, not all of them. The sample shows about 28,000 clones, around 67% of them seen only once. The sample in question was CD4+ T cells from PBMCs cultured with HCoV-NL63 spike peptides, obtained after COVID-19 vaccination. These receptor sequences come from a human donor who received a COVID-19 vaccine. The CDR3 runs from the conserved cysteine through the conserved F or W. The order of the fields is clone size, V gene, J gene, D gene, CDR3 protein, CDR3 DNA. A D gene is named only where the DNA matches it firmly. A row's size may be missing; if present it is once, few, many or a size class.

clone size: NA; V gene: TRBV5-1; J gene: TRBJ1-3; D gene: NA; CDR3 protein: CASSLATGYSGNTIYF; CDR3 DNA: TGCGCCAGCAGCTTGGCTACAGGTTACTCTGGAAACACCATATATTTT
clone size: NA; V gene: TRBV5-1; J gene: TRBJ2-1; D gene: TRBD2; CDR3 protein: CASSLVGGSYNEQFF; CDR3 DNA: TGCGCCAGCAGCTTGGTGGGGGGGTCCTACAATGAGCAGTTCTTC
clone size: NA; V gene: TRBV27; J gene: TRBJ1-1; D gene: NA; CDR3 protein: CASSPARGSGGGEAFF; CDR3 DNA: TGTGCCAGCAGTCCGGCCCGGGGTTCGGGGGGCGGTGAAGCTTTCTTT
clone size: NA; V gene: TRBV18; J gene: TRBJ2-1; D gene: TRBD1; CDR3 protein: CASSPFQGAQNEQFF; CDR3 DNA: TGTGCCAGCTCACCATTCCAGGGGGCTCAAAATGAGCAGTTCTTC
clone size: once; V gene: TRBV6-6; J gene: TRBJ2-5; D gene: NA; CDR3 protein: CASSHRHPVWGQETQYF; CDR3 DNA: TGTGCCAGCAGTCACCGACACCCGGTGTGGGGCCAAGAGACCCAGTACTTC
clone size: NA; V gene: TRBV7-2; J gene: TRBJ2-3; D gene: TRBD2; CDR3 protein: CASSFGGATDTQYF; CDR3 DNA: TGTGCCAGCAGCTTCGGGGGGGCCACAGATACGCAGTATTTT
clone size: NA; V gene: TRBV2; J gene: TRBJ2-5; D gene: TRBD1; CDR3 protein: CASSQNRGETQYF; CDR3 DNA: TGTGCCAGCAGTCAAAACAGGGGAGAGACCCAGTACTTC
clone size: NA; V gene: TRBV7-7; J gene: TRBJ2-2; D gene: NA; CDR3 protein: CASSQERLLNTGELFF; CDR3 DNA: TGTGCCAGCAGCCAGGAGCGGTTACTTAACACCGGGGAGCTGTTTTTT
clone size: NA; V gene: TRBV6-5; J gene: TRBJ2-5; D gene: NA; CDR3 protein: CASSYSRETQYF; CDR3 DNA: TGTGCCAGCAGTTACTCGAGAGAGACCCAGTACTTC
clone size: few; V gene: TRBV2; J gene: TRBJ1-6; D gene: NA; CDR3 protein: CASKQETSPQALHF; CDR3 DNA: TGTGCCAGCAAACAGGAGACCTCCCCACAGGCCCTCCACTTT
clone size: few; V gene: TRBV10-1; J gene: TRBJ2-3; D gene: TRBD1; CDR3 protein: CASSRGQGTTDTQYF; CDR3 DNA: TGCGCCAGCAGTCGCGGACAGGGAACCACAGATACGCAGTATTTT
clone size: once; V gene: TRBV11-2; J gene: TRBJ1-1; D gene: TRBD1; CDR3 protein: CASSLVRQGGFTAQAFF; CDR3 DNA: TGTGCCAGCAGCTTAGTACGACAGGGGGGTTTTACTGCACAAGCTTTCTTT
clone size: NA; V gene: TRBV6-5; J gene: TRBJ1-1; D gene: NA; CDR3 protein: CASMLTWNTEAFF; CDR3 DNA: TGTGCCAGCATGCTTACATGGAACACTGAAGCTTTCTTT
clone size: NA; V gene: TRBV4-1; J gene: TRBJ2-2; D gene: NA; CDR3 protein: CASSQEERRANTGELFF; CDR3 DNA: TGCGCCAGCAGCCAAGAGGAAAGGAGGGCGAACACCGGGGAGCTGTTTTTT
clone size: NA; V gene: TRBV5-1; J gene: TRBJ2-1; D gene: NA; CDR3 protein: CASSLGGSSSYNEQFF; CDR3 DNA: TGCGCCAGCAGCTTGGGGGGGTCCAGCTCCTACAATGAGCAGTTCTTC
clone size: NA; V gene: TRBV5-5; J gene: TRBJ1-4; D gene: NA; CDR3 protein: CASGTRGNEKLFF; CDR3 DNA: TGTGCCAGCGGAACTCGGGGTAATGAAAAACTGTTTTTT
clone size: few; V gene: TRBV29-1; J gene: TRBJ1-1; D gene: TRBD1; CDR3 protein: CSAHRGVMNTEAFF; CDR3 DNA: TGCAGCGCACACAGGGGCGTCATGAACACTGAAGCTTTCTTT
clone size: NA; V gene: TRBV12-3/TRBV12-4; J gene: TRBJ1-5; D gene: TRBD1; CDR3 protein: CASSQGVNRPQHF; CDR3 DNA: TGTGCCAGCAGCCAGGGGGTGAACCGGCCCCAGCATTTT
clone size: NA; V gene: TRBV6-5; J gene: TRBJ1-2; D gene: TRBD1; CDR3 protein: CASSLRTGVGYGYTF; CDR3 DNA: TGTGCCAGCAGTTTAAGGACAGGGGTTGGCTATGGCTACACCTTC
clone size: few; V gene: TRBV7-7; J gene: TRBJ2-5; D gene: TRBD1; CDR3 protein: CASSFSGTGGWETQYF; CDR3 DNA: TGTGCCAGCAGCTTTTCCGGGACAGGGGGTTGGGAGACCCAGTACTTC
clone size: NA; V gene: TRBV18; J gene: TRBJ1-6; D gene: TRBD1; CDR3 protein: CASSPGTGNFSPLHF; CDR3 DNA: TGTGCCAGCTCACCCGGGACAGGGAATTTCTCACCCCTCCACTTT
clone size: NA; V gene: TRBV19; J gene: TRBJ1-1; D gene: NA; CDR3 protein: CASSTRRNTEAFF; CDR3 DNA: TGTGCCAGTAGTACCCGGAGGAACACTGAAGCTTTCTTT
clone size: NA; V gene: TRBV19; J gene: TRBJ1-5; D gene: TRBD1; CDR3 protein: CASIQQGAGNQPQHF; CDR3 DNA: TGTGCCAGTATCCAACAGGGGGCAGGCAATCAGCCCCAGCATTTT
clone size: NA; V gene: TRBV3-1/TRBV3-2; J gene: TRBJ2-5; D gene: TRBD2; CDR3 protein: CASSSTSSGSQETQYF; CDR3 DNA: TGTGCCAGCAGCTCCACCTCTAGCGGGTCCCAAGAGACCCAGTACTTC
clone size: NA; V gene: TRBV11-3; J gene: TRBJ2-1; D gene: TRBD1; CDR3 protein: CASSLGWTGVYNEQFF; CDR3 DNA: TGTGCCAGCAGCTTAGGGTGGACAGGGGTTTACAATGAGCAGTTCTTC
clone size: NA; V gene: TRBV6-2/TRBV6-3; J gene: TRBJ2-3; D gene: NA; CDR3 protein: CASSLRRTTDTQYF; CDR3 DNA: TGTGCCAGCAGCCTACGGCGTACCACAGATACGCAGTATTTT
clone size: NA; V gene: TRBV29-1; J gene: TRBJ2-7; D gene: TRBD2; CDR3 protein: CSVVLAGYEQYF; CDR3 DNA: TGCAGCGTTGTACTAGCGGGATACGAGCAGTACTTC
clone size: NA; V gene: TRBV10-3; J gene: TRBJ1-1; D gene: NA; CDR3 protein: CAISLDMNTEAFF; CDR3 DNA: TGTGCCATCAGCCTAGACATGAACACTGAAGCTTTCTTT
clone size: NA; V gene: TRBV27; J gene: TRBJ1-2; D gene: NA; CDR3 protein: CASSPDGDYGYTF; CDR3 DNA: TGTGCCAGCAGTCCCGACGGAGACTATGGCTACACCTTC
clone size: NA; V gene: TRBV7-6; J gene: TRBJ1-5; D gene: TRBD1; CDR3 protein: CASSETQGDSNQPQHF; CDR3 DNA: TGTGCCAGCAGCGAGACACAGGGGGATAGCAATCAGCCCCAGCATTTT
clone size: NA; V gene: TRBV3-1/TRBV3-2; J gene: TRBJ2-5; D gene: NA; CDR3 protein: CASSQVAQTQYF; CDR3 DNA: TGTGCCAGCAGCCAAGTAGCCCAGACCCAGTACTTC
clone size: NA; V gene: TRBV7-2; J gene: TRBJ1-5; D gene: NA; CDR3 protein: CASSLRGNQPQHF; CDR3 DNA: TGTGCCAGCAGCTTAAGAGGCAATCAGCCCCAGCATTTT
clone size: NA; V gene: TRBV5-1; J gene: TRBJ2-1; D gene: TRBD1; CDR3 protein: CASSTRWTGNSYNEQFF; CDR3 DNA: TGCGCCAGCAGCACGCGATGGACAGGGAACTCCTACAATGAGCAGTTCTTC
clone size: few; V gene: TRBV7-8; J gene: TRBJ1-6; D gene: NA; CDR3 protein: CASLTGSSYNSPLHF; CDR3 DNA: TGTGCCAGCTTAACAGGGAGCTCCTATAATTCACCCCTCCACTTT
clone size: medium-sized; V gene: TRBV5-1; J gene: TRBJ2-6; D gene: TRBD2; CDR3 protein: CASSLAGGPGANVLTF; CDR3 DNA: TGCGCCAGCAGCTTGGCGGGGGGACCTGGGGCCAACGTCCTGACTTTC
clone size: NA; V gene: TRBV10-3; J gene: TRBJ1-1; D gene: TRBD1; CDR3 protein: CAIRPQVQGAEAFF; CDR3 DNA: TGTGCCATCAGACCCCAGGTCCAGGGGGCTGAAGCTTTCTTT
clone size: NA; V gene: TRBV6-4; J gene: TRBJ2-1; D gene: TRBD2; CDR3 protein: CASSGSGGASNEQFF; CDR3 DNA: TGTGCCAGCAGTGGGAGCGGGGGAGCCTCAAATGAGCAGTTCTTC
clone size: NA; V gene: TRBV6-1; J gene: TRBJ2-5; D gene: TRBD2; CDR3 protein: CASSEGGGRGRETQYF; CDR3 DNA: TGTGCCAGCAGTGAAGGGGGGGGGAGGGGCCGGGAGACCCAGTACTTC
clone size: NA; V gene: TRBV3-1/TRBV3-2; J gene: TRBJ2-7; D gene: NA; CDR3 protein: CASSQSDRSSYEQYF; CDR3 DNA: TGTGCCAGCAGCCAATCGGACAGAAGCTCCTACGAGCAGTACTTC
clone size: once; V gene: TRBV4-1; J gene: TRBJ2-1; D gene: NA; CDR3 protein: CASSQASSIEQFF; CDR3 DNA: TGCGCCAGCAGCCAAGCGTCTAGTATTGAGCAGTTCTTC
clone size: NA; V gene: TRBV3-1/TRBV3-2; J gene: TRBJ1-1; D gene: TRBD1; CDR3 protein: CASSHDRGRGMNTEAFF; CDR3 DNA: TGTGCCAGCAGCCATGACAGGGGTAGGGGAATGAACACTGAAGCTTTCTTT
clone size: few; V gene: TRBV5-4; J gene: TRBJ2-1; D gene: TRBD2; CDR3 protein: CASSAPGLAVNEQFF; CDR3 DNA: TGTGCCAGCAGCGCTCCGGGACTAGCTGTCAATGAGCAGTTCTTC
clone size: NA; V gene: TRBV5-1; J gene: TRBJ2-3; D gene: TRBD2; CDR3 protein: CASTSSGVTDTQYF; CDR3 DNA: TGCGCCAGCACCTCTAGCGGGGTCACAGATACGCAGTATTTT
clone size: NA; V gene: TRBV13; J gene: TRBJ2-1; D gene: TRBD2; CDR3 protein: CASSALAGSSYNEQFF; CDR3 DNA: TGTGCCAGCAGCGCCCTAGCGGGGAGCTCCTACAATGAGCAGTTCTTC
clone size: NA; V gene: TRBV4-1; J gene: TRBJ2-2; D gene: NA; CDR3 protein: CASSQGTASGGTGELFF; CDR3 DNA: TGCGCCAGCAGCCAAGGGACGGCGTCGGGCGGCACCGGGGAGCTGTTTTTT
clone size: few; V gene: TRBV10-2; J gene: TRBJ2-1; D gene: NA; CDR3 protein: CASQPSDIYNEQFF; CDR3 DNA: TGCGCCAGCCAGCCTAGCGATATTTACAATGAGCAGTTCTTC
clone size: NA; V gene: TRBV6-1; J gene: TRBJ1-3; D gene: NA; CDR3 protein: CASSDGPSSGNTIYF; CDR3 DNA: TGTGCCAGCAGTGATGGTCCGAGCTCTGGAAACACCATATATTTT
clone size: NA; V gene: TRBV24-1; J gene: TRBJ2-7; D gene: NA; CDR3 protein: CATSDPFGVWYF; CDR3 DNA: TGTGCCACCAGTGACCCTTTTGGGGTATGGTACTTC
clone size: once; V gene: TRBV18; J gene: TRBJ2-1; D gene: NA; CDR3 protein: CASSPPSVASLYEQFF; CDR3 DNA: TGTGCCAGCTCACCACCGAGCGTAGCTAGCCTGTATGAGCAGTTCTTC
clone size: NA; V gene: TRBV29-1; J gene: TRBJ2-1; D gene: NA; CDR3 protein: CSVGEVNRASEQFF; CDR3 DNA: TGCAGCGTTGGGGAAGTGAACAGGGCCAGTGAGCAGTTCTTC
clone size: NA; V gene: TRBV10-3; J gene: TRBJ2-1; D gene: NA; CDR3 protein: CAIRSEGDEQFF; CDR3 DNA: TGTGCCATCAGGTCGGAAGGGGATGAGCAGTTCTTC
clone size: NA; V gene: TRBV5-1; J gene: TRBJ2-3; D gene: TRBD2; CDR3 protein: CASSLAGGGADTQYF; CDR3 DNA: TGCGCCAGCAGCTTGGCCGGTGGGGGGGCAGATACGCAGTATTTT
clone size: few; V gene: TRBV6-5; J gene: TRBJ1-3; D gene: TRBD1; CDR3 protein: CASSYTGVSGNTIYF; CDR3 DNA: TGTGCCAGCAGTTATACAGGGGTTTCTGGAAACACCATATATTTT
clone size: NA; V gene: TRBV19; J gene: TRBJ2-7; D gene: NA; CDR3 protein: CASSISRGFSYEQYF; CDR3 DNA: TGTGCCAGTAGTATATCCAGGGGCTTCTCCTACGAGCAGTACTTC
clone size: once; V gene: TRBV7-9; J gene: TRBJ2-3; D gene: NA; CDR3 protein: CASSLAVGTSTDTQYF; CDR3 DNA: TGTGCCAGCAGCTTAGCGGTCGGCACTAGCACAGATACGCAGTATTTT
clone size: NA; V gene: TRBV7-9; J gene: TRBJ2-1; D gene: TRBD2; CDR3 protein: CASSLEELSSGSNEQFF; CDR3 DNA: TGTGCCAGCAGCTTAGAAGAACTGTCTAGCGGATCCAATGAGCAGTTCTTC
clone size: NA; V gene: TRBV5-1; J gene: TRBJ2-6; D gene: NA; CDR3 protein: CASGRDGGLRSGANVLTF; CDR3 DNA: TGCGCCAGCGGACGAGACGGGGGGCTTCGATCTGGGGCCAACGTCCTGACTTTC
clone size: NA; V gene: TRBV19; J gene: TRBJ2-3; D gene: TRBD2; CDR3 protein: CASSEIAGGRTDTQYF; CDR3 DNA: TGTGCCAGTAGCGAGATAGCGGGGGGCCGCACAGATACGCAGTATTTT
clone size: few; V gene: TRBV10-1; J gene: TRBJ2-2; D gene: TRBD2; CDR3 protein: CASSESGLAGVRTGELFF; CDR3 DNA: TGCGCCAGCAGTGAGTCTGGACTAGCGGGAGTGCGAACCGGGGAGCTGTTTTTT
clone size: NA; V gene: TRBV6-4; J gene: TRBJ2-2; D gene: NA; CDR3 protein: CASSVQRDTGELFF; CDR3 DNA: TGTGCCAGCAGTGTCCAGCGGGACACCGGGGAGCTGTTTTTT